One and the same sample provided the 13 T cell receptor beta chains below, sequenced in a study of T cells after posttransplantation cyclophosphamide. Here immunoSEQ multiplex PCR was the method, and the copy in TCRdb shows in-frame clones only, minus some. The table records some 54,000 clones, under 95% of them present only once. The sample taken for sequencing was PBMCs. The receptors here all came from a woman aged 25 to 39 in good health and a related stem cell transplant donor.

This clone was found once. The genes are TRBV7-8 and TRBJ1-2, with 9 positions matching TRBD1. The CDR3 spans 13 residues. The germline CDR1 and CDR2 sequences are SGHVS and FQNEAQ. The trim removed 8 bases at V and 5 bases at J, leaving 6 bases unmatched. The CDR3 bases are TGTGCCAGCGGCGGACAGGGGACGTATGGCTACACCTTC. Translated: CASGGQGTYGYTF.

The V call is TRBV7-9, the J call TRBJ2-1; D unclear. The CDR3 runs to 17 residues. The germline V gene encodes CDR1 SEHNR and CDR2 FQNEAQ (reference sequence). V lost 5 bases and J 0 bases, leaving 17 bases between the germline ends. The chain's CDR3 is CASSPWAVLSSYNEQFF. The CDR3 nucleotides read TGTGCCAGCAGCCCCTGGGCAGTCCTAAGCTCCTACAATGAGCAGTTCTTC. Full variable domain (outside the CDR3, taken from reference TRBV7-9 and TRBJ2-1): DTGVSQNPRHKITKRGQNVTFRCDPISEHNRLYWYRQTLGQGPEFLTYFQNEAQLEKSRLLSDRFSAERPKGSFSTLEIQRTEQGDSAMYLCASSPWAVLSSYNEQFFGPGTRLTVL.

The chain carries TRBV27 and TRBJ1-3; possible D gene TRBD1, 5 bases. V was pared by 2 bases and J by 1 base, with 9 bases between. The CDR3 consists of 15 residues. CDR1 and CDR2 from the germline V gene are MNHEY and SMNVEV (reference sequence). As DNA, the CDR3 is TGTGCCAGCAGTTTAGTGGCAGGGTCTGGAAACACCATATATTTT. Translated: CASSLVAGSGNTIYF.

The rearrangement links TRBV2 to TRBJ1-1; D is ambiguous. The V gene's germline CDR1 is SNHLY and CDR2 FYNNEI. The V end lost 5 bases, the J end lost 4 bases, and 11 bases lay between the germline ends. The CDR3 runs to 13 residues. CDR3 coding DNA: TGTGCCAGCAGTATCGGGAGGGTCACTGAAGCTTTCTTT. Residues: CASSIGRVTEAFF.

The J gene is TRBJ1-2, the V gene TRBV6-1, with D perhaps TRBD1 (6 bases). The CDR3 extends over 16 amino acids. The germline V gene encodes CDR1 MNHNS and CDR2 SASEGT. V lost 2 bases and J 6 bases, leaving 19 bases between the germline ends. The CDR3 region has the DNA TGTGCCAGCAGTGAAATAGGGACAATACCTTCCCATGGCTACACCTTC. Translating it yields CASSEIGTIPSHGYTF.

The chain employs TRBV6-1 and TRBJ1-1; maybe TRBD1 (5 bases). The CDR3 loop spans 12 amino acids. Trimming shortened V by 5 bases and J by 6 bases, and 10 bases separated the two germline ends. CDR1 is MNHNS and CDR2 is SASEGT in the germline V gene. For the CDR3, the DNA is TGTGCCAGCAGTTGGGGCGGGGCTGAAGCTTTCTTT. Translating gives CASSWGGAEAFF.

The rearrangement joins TRBV7-2 to TRBJ2-1, with 11 bases identical to TRBD2. In germline, CDR1 is SGHTA, CDR2 FQGNSA. The CDR3 totals 18 residues. J was trimmed by 7 bases and V by 5 bases; bases with no gene match: 16. CDR3 nucleotide sequence: TGTGCCAGCAGCCCACTTAGGATAGCGGGGGGGCTCAGGAATGAGCAGTTCTTC. Protein product: CASSPLRIAGGLRNEQFF.

The chain couples TRBV10-3 to TRBJ2-7, with TRBD2 identical over 9 bases. CDR3 length equals 15 residues. Per the germline V gene, CDR1 is ENHRY and CDR2 is SYGVKD. V lost 3 bases and J lost 0; bases outside the gene matches: 3. CDR3 coding DNA: TGTGCCATCAGTGAAAATAGCGGGAGCTCCTACGAGCAGTACTTC. Encoded protein: CAISENSGSSYEQYF.

The chain links TRBV9 to TRBJ1-2, with 9 bases lining up with TRBD1. CDR3 length: 16 residues. Germline V lookup: CDR1 SGDLS, CDR2 YYNGEE. The J segment lost 4 bases and the V segment lost 0 bases, leaving 7 bases of the junction unmatched. The DNA of the CDR3 is TGTGCCAGCAGCGTAGGCCCCACGGGACAGGGCTATGGCTACACCTTC. Residues: CASSVGPTGQGYGYTF.

The rearrangement links TRBV9 to TRBJ1-1; 9 bases match TRBD1. CDR3 length: 15 amino acids. CDR1 and CDR2 (germline): SGDLS, YYNGEE. V shed 4 bases, J shed 1 base, and the junction held 5 bases outside the gene matches. CDR3 bases: TGTGCCAGCAGCACCGGGACAGGGTGGAACACTGAAGCTTTCTTT. This sequence encodes CASSTGTGWNTEAFF.

The genes are TRBV11-2 and TRBJ2-7; D might be TRBD1 (5 bases). This CDR3 contains 14 residues. The V end was cut by 5 bases, the J end by 2 bases, with 13 bases between. Germline CDR1 SGHAT, CDR2 FQNNGV. CDR3 amino acids: CASSRNRQTYEQYF. Here the CDR3 DNA reads TGTGCCAGCAGCCGTAACAGACAGACCTACGAGCAGTACTTC.

V usage is TRBV27 and J usage is TRBJ1-4; D gene ambiguous. V dropped 0 bases and J dropped 7 bases, with 15 bases sitting between them. The CDR3 extends over 16 amino acids. Germline V gene lookup returns CDR1 MNHEY and CDR2 SMNVEV (reference sequence). CDR3 in amino acids: CASSLSAAVVVEKLFF. The CDR3 nucleotides are TGTGCCAGCAGTTTATCCGCCGCGGTGGTGGTTGAAAAACTGTTTTTT.

V is TRBV7-2 and J is TRBJ2-7; 7 nucleotides align to TRBD1. The CDR3 runs 15 residues. V lost 2 bases and J lost 6; bases outside the gene matches: 10. CDR1 is SGHTA and CDR2 is FQGNSA in the germline V gene. The CDR3 DNA reads TGTGCCAGCAGCTTATGGGACAGCCAAGGAAGCGAGCAGTACTTC. Translated, it gives CASSLWDSQGSEQYF.